What follows are 15 T cell receptor beta chains derived from one specimen sequenced in a study of TIL therapy for anti-PD-1-resistant metastatic lung cancer. The time point: pre-treatment sample, taken before nivolumab and TIL therapy. The libraries were made with immunoSEQ v3. Assay: immunoSEQ multiplex PCR; the TCRdb copy retains only in-frame clones and omits some. The table has 20,000 to 25,000 clones, 60% to 85% seen once. Source: blood, taken at baseline. The receptors derive from a person between 25 and 80 years old with non-small cell lung cancer.

This sequence joins TRBV30 and TRBJ2-5; tentatively, D is TRBD1 (5 bases). Germline-derived CDR1 and CDR2 are GTSNPN and SVGIG (reference sequence). V was shortened by 2 bases and J by 2 bases, with 9 bases between the two germline ends. This CDR3 region has 13 residues. CDR3 sequence (DNA): TGTGCCTGGAGTCGGCAGGGACAAGAGACCCAGTACTTC. This translates into CAWSRQGQETQYF.

The V and J genes are TRBV11-2 and TRBJ2-7, with a tentative D call TRBD2 (5 bases). The CDR3 contains 13 residues. V lost 5 bases to trimming and J lost 9 bases, with 17 bases between them. The germline CDR1 and CDR2 sequences are SGHAT and FQNNGV. CDR3 nucleotides: TGTGCCAGCAGCGCGGGCGGTGGATCTCTGCAGTACTTC. It is translated as CASSAGGGSLQYF.

The table lists this clone with a count of one. The rearrangement links TRBV7-9 to TRBJ2-1; D unresolved. Germline loops: CDR1 SEHNR, CDR2 FQNEAQ (reference sequence). The V end was cut by 5 bases, the J end by 5 bases, with 19 bases between. The CDR3 contains 16 residues. CDR3: CASSPNSGSSNNEQFF. The CDR3 DNA reads TGTGCCAGCAGCCCTAATAGTGGAAGTTCCAACAATGAGCAGTTCTTC. The complete variable domain, with remaining parts taken from reference TRBV7-9 and TRBJ2-1, reads DTGVSQNPRHKITKRGQNVTFRCDPISEHNRLYWYRQTLGQGPEFLTYFQNEAQLEKSRLLSDRFSAERPKGSFSTLEIQRTEQGDSAMYLCASSPNSGSSNNEQFFGPGTRLTVL.

A remark on this clone: This CDR3 is also generated by other DNA sequences in the sample. The rearrangement uses TRBV9 and TRBJ2-3; 11 nucleotides line up with TRBD2. The trim removed 8 bases at V and 6 bases at J, leaving 8 bases unmatched. Germline values: CDR1 SGDLS, CDR2 YYNGEE. The CDR3 is made up of 14 amino acids. The CDR3 sequence is CASSPSGGRDTQYF. For the CDR3, the DNA is TGTGCCAGTAGCCCTAGCGGGGGGAGGGATACGCAGTATTTT.

The J gene is TRBJ1-2, the V gene TRBV29-1; 9 nucleotides line up with TRBD1. Germline V CDR1 and CDR2: SQVTM, ANQGSEA. The CDR3 runs 12 residues. V lost 5 bases and J lost 5; bases outside the gene matches: 3. The CDR3 loop is CSVKGTGYGYTF. As DNA, the CDR3 is TGCAGCGTTAAGGGGACAGGGTATGGCTACACCTTC.

J is TRBJ1-5 and V is TRBV7-9; the D gene is possibly TRBD1 (5 bases). V gave up 10 bases and J gave up 4 bases, with 14 bases separating them. The germline gives CDR1 SEHNR, CDR2 FQNEAQ (reference sequence). The CDR3 sequence is 13 residues long. The CDR3 DNA reads TGTGCCATCTCCGGGACGACGAATCAGCCCCAGCATTTT. It is translated as CAISGTTNQPQHF.

This clone has only a few counts. The chain is built from TRBV19 and TRBJ2-3; 15 bases match TRBD2. The CDR3 extends over 18 amino acids. From germline, CDR1 is LNHDA and CDR2 SQIVND (reference sequence). The V gene end was trimmed by 4 bases and the J gene end by 1 base; junction bases not matched to a gene: 6. The CDR3 loop is CASSRGLAGGTGTDTQYF. For the CDR3, the DNA is TGTGCCAGTAGTAGGGGACTAGCGGGGGGAACTGGCACAGATACGCAGTATTTT.

The chain couples TRBV5-4 to TRBJ2-7, with 9 bases aligning to TRBD1. This CDR3 has 14 amino acids. CDR1 is SGHNT and CDR2 is YYREEE in the germline V gene (reference sequence). V gave up 6 bases and J gave up 2 bases; unmatched junction bases: 6. The DNA for the CDR3 is TGTGCCAGCAAAAGGGACAGGGCCACCTACGAGCAGTACTTC. Its protein product is CASKRDRATYEQYF.

The chain uses TRBV5-6 and TRBJ1-1, with a tentative D call TRBD1 (5 bases). The CDR3 totals 15 residues. Trimming removed 2 bases from V and 5 bases from J, with 16 bases in between. Germline assignment: CDR1 SGHDT and CDR2 YYEEEE. The chain's CDR3 is CASSLRGPGGTEAFF. The CDR3 DNA reads TGTGCCAGCAGCTTACGAGGACCGGGGGGGACTGAAGCTTTCTTT.

This clone was seen once. This sequence joins TRBV7-9 and TRBJ2-7; 13 bases are a match to TRBD2. V trimming: 1 base; J trimming: 4 bases; junction bases outside the gene matches: 13. Germline lookup yields CDR1 SEHNR and CDR2 FQNEAQ (reference sequence). The CDR3 length is 19 residues. The CDR3 reads CASSLGPGLAGFRSYEQYF. The DNA of the CDR3 is TGTGCCAGCAGCTTAGGCCCGGGACTAGCGGGGTTTCGGTCGTACGAGCAGTACTTC.

This rearrangement joins TRBV28 to TRBJ2-5; 11 bases align to TRBD1. The CDR3 is made up of 20 amino acids. The germline V gene has CDR1 MDHEN and CDR2 SYDVKM. V shed 3 bases, J shed 2 bases, and the junction held 17 bases outside the gene matches. CDR3: CASSLKGQGVRLGPQETQYF. In DNA form, the CDR3 reads TGTGCCAGCAGTTTGAAGGGACAGGGGGTACGGTTAGGACCTCAAGAGACCCAGTACTTC. The full variable domain, in which reference TRBV28 and TRBJ2-5 provide the parts outside the CDR3, is DVKVTQSSRYLVKRTGEKVFLECVQDMDHENMFWYRQDPGLGLRLIYFSYDVKMKEKGDIPEGYSVSREKKERFSLILESASTNQTSMYLCASSLKGQGVRLGPQETQYFGPGTRLLVL.

V usage is TRBV27 and J usage is TRBJ2-1, with no clear D. V lost 5 bases, J lost 7 bases, and 18 bases lay in between. This CDR3 has 15 amino acids. Germline V CDR1 and CDR2: MNHEY, SMNVEV (reference sequence). The CDR3 is CASSPLAYSKNEQFF. The CDR3 nucleotides are TGTGCCAGCAGTCCGCTGGCCTATAGCAAAAATGAGCAGTTCTTC.

The chain employs TRBV28 and TRBJ2-6, with D perhaps matching TRBD2 (6 bases). The CDR3 has 15 amino acids. Germline assignment: CDR1 MDHEN and CDR2 SYDVKM. V dropped 1 base and J dropped 2 bases, with 6 bases sitting between them. The CDR3 coding sequence is TGTGCCAGCAGTTTATCTAGCGCTGGGGCCAACGTCCTGACTTTC. Translated: CASSLSSAGANVLTF.

The chain has TRBV5-1 and TRBJ2-3, with a tentative D call TRBD1 (7 bases). Germline V gives CDR1 SGHRS, CDR2 YFSETQ. V was cut by 7 bases and J by 3 bases, with 15 bases left in between. The CDR3 covers 14 residues. CDR3 residues: CASGEAGGTDTQYF. CDR3 nucleotide sequence: TGCGCCAGCGGTGAGGCAGGGGGGACAGATACGCAGTATTTT.

Concerning this clone: Other DNA sequences in the same sample also yield this CDR3. This chain uses TRBV20-1 with TRBJ2-5; no firm D call. This CDR3 contains 11 residues. The V and J ends lost 3 bases and 4 bases respectively, with 6 bases between them. Per germline, CDR1 DFQATT and CDR2 SNEGSKA (reference sequence). CDR3 DNA: TGCAGTGCTAGGGGCGGAGAGACCCAGTACTTC. This translates into CSARGGETQYF.